These 7 T cell receptor beta chains came from one sample sequenced in a study of cytotoxic CD8 clonotypes in ibrutinib-treated CLL. Data came from immunoSEQ multiplex PCR; TCRdb stores just in-frame clones and leaves some out. The sample yields about 84,000 clones, 70% to 90% seen once. Specimen: PBMCs, collected before ibrutinib treatment. The source of these receptors is a human donor with chronic lymphocytic leukemia.

The gene calls are TRBV29-1 and TRBJ2-3; 8 bases are a match to TRBD1. The germline V gene has CDR1 SQVTM and CDR2 ANQGSEA. The CDR3 sequence is 14 residues long. With V trimmed by 3 bases and J by 2 bases, 4 bases remained unmatched. CDR3 loop: CSVDGRGPTDTQYF. The CDR3 nucleotides are TGCAGCGTTGACGGCAGGGGGCCCACAGATACGCAGTATTTT.

The V gene is TRBV7-2, the J gene TRBJ1-2; TRBD1 is a possible D gene (6 bases). This CDR3 is built from 13 residues. Trimming left V 5 bases short and J 5 bases short, with 12 bases between. The V gene's germline CDR1 is SGHTA and CDR2 FQGNSA. The CDR3 reads CASSLKGGYGYTF. CDR3 coding DNA: TGTGCCAGCAGCCTTAAGGGGGGTTATGGCTACACCTTC.

J is TRBJ2-5 and V is TRBV10-3; 8 bases align to TRBD1. Germline V gives CDR1 ENHRY, CDR2 SYGVKD. CDR3 length: 14 amino acids. With V trimmed by 6 bases and J by 2 bases, 5 bases remained unmatched. CDR3 bases: TGTGCCATCAGCAATTGGACAGGGCAAGAGACCCAGTACTTC. Its translation is CAISNWTGQETQYF.

This chain joins TRBV9 and TRBJ2-1; TRBD1 matches at 10 bases. The CDR3 has 15 residues. CDR1 SGDLS and CDR2 YYNGEE come from the germline V gene. J gave up 10 bases and V 3 bases, and 10 bases lay outside the gene matches. CDR3 loop: CASSADRGLWVEQFF. The CDR3 region has the DNA TGTGCCAGCAGCGCCGACAGGGGGCTGTGGGTAGAGCAGTTCTTC. The full variable domain, its missing parts supplied by reference TRBV9 and TRBJ2-1, is DSGVTQTPKHLITATGQRVTLRCSPRSGDLSVYWYQQSLDQGLQFLIQYYNGEERAKGNILERFSAQQFPDLHSELNLSSLELGDSALYFCASSADRGLWVEQFFGPGTRLTVL.

The sample holds one count of this clone. The chain joins TRBV7-8 to TRBJ2-1, with 7 bases lining up with TRBD2. Germline CDR1 SGHVS, CDR2 FQNEAQ. CDR3 length equals 15 residues. V was clipped by 4 bases and J by 0 bases; unmatched bases: 3. The CDR3 protein is CASSSSSGSYNEQFF. The CDR3 DNA sequence: TGTGCCAGCAGCTCTTCTAGCGGCTCCTACAATGAGCAGTTCTTC.

This clone was recorded once. CDR3 loop: CASSRTPAGGKNEQFF. The CDR3 nucleotides read TGTGCCAGCAGCCGAACGCCAGCGGGAGGGAAGAATGAGCAGTTCTTC. This chain joins TRBV7-2 and TRBJ2-1; 10 nucleotides match TRBD2. Per germline, CDR1 SGHTA and CDR2 FQGNSA. This CDR3 contains 16 residues. After removal of 5 bases from V and 7 bases from J, the junction contained 11 bases not matched to a gene.

This sequence joins TRBV4-1 and TRBJ2-7; D gene ambiguous. With 0 bases removed from V and 0 bases from J, the gap between germline ends came to 15 bases. The CDR3 has 17 residues. CDR1 and CDR2 (germline): MGHRA, YSYEKL. CDR3 coding DNA: TGCGCCAGCAGCCAAGATCTGCCGGTAGCTAGCTCCTACGAGCAGTACTTC. Protein product: CASSQDLPVASSYEQYF.